This T cell receptor beta chain comes out of a study of cytomegalovirus exposure and HLA in healthy donors. The germline CDR1 and CDR2 sequences are SGHDT and YYEEEE. The CDR3 runs 15 residues. J lost 5 bases, V lost 3 bases, and 8 bases had no gene match. The PCR employed 60 Vbeta primers together with 13 Jbeta primers. Repertoires were generated with immunoSEQ multiplex PCR, while TCRdb's copy carries only in-frame clones and drops some. The repertoire consists of about 200,000 clones, with more than 75% occurring once and the leading ten covering approximately 0.36%. Donors had nominal health at sampling but likely had unrecorded immune exposures.

Sequenced material: PBMCs. The clonotype was recovered from a male donor in good health and CMV-seropositive. The chain recombines TRBV5-6 with TRBJ1-1; TRBD1 matches 9 bases. The CDR3 DNA is TGTGCCAGCAGCTACCTGGGACAGGGATGGACTGAAGCTTTCTTT. As protein: CASSYLGQGWTEAFF. Drawing the rest from reference TRBV5-6 and TRBJ1-1, the complete variable domain is DAGVTQSPTHLIKTRGQQVTLRCSPKSGHDTVSWYQQALGQGPQFIFQYYEEEERQRGNFPDRFSGHQFPNYSSELNVNALLLGDSALYLCASSYLGQGWTEAFFGQGTRLTVV.